The following is a TCR beta chain sequence with its context. Using immunoSEQ multiplex PCR, the repertoire was profiled, and TCRdb retains in-frame clones only, with some absent. This table has over 50,000 clones, about nine tenths appearing once. The sample comes from a study of T cell changes during pregnancy in multiple sclerosis. The germline CDR1 and CDR2 sequences are SGDLS and YYNGEE. The CDR3 is 16 amino acids. Trimming shortened V by 0 bases and J by 4 bases, and 14 bases separated the two germline ends. The receptor's source is a female donor with multiple sclerosis, enrolled in a pregnancy study. Specimen: CD4+ T cells from peripheral blood mononuclear cells, collected in the third trimester of pregnancy. The chain joins TRBV9 to TRBJ1-3, with D tentatively TRBD1 (5 bases). The CDR3: CASSVASGTSGNTIYF. CDR3 bases: TGTGCCAGCAGCGTAGCGTCAGGGACTTCAGGAAACACCATATATTTT. The entire variable domain, with the rest obtained from reference TRBV9 and TRBJ1-3, is as follows: DSGVTQTPKHLITATGQRVTLRCSPRSGDLSVYWYQQSLDQGLQFLIQYYNGEERAKGNILERFSAQQFPDLHSELNLSSLELGDSALYFCASSVASGTSGNTIYFGEGSWLTVV.